The source of this T cell receptor (beta chain) is a study of STAT3 mutations in large granular lymphocyte leukemia (dated by TCRdb to about 2019). With respect to the entire study: About half of the T-LGLL patients who underwent longitudinal sequencing carried canonical activating STAT3 mutations. As controls within the study, a couple of patients with natural killer LGL leukemia were also sequenced longitudinally. From an initial cohort of hundreds of LGL patients, 20 or so representative T-LGLL cases were selected for longitudinal TCRbeta and STAT3 sequencing. One or more immunosuppressive therapy regimens were given to more than half of T-LGLL patients, and hematologic response was seen in under 50% of the treated patients. On average, sequencing was done at more than 3.5 time points per patient, with the number of samplings ranging from 2 to 8. Patients with T-cell large granular lymphocyte leukemia underwent serial deep sequencing of TCRbeta CDR3 and STAT3 to reconstruct clonal hierarchy and dynamics.

DNA was extracted from blood mononuclear cells, and the same DNA was used for both TCR and STAT3 sequencing. From the cysteine through the phenylalanine, the CDR3 covers 13 amino acids. Of all the DNA, just the CDR3 is kept, 39 bases in frame from base 1. The germline ends are 7 bases apart after V is trimmed by 0 bases and J by 6 bases. CDR1 is given as SGHTA and CDR2 as FQGNSA, both from the germline V gene. With respect to this clone: Which antigen it targets is not known. Base quality data are lacking; no much larger clone is found one base away.

An Illumina MiSeq was used to sequence the TCRbeta libraries, yielding an average of approximately 40,000 productive templates per sample. Multiplex PCR amplification was used to generate TCRbeta CDR3 libraries with the immunoSEQ assay. From the authors' description of their analysis: Repertoire diversity was computed as previously defined, with values near 0 indicating extremely monoclonal samples. TCRdb retrieved this table from immuneACCESS and kept in-frame rearrangements only. Not all clones are present; in checked studies, unresolved V genes account for under half, and no reason is known for the remainder. Clone size and V and J calls were adopted from that table, with D and trimming inferred from the DNA. The sample table records around 9,100 clones; 92% of these occur just once. About 66% of the sample comes from the top ten. What the work shows at the level of the full study, not this receptor alone: Variable intervals between samplings and differing treatment regimens complicated linking therapy response to changes in TCR clonal burden. Dominant TCR clone burden was found to exceed STAT3 mutant burden in several patients, suggesting that STAT3 mutation arose secondarily within a pre-expanded clone. Because no samples were available when a clone first appeared, clonal expansion was inferred from samplings taken at other points. Because codominant clonotypes persisted in some patients, a small but highly pathogenic clone may have been missed. At least one immunodominant TCRbeta clonotype was present in every T-LGLL patient, and multiple immunodominant subclonotypes appeared in about half of the T-LGLL patients. In about 30% of the 18 patients, TCR clonotype switching occurred after therapy, and every newly emerging clone was STAT3 wild type.

Sequenced: peripheral blood mononuclear cells. This sequence was found in a man in his 60s with T-cell large granular lymphocyte leukemia. Some clones in this sample may be carry-over from other donors' samples. The age is the age at diagnosis. The chain is made from TRBV7-2 and TRBJ2-3, with TRBD2 perhaps the D gene, on 5 matching bases. Read as DNA, the sequence is TGTGCCAGCAGCTTAGCCGGGGAGGATACGCAGTATTTT. It encodes CASSLAGEDTQYF.